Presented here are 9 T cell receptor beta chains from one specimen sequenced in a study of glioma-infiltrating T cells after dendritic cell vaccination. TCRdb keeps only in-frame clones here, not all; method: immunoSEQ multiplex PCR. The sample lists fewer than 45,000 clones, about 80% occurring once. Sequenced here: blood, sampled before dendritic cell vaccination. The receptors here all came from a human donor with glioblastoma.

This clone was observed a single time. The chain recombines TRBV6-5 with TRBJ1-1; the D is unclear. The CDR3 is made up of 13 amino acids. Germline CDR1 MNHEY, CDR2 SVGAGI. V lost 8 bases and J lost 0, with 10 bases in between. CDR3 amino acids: CASAYHMNTEAFF. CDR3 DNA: TGTGCCAGCGCGTACCATATGAACACTGAAGCTTTCTTT.

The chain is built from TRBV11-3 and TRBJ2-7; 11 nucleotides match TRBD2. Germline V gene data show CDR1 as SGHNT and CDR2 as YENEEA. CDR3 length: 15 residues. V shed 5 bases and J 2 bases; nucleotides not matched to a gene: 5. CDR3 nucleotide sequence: TGTGCCAGCAGCGTACTAGCGGGGGCCGCCTACGAGCAGTACTTC. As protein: CASSVLAGAAYEQYF.

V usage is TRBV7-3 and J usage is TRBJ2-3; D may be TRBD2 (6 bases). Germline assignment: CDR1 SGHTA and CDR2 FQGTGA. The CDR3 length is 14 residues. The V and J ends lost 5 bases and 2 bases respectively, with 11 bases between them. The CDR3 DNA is TGTGCCAGCAGCGAAGTAGCGGACACAGATACGCAGTATTTT. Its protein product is CASSEVADTDTQYF.

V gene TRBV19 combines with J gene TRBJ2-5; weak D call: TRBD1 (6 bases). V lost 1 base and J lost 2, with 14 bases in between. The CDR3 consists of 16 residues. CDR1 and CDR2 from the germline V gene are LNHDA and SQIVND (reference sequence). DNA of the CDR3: TGTGCCAGTAGTATAGGTCCAGGGGCAGGACAAGAGACCCAGTACTTC. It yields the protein CASSIGPGAGQETQYF.

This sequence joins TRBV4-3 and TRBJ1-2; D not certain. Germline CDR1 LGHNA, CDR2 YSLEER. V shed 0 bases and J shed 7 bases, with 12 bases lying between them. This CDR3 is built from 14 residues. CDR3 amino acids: CASSQDLGDGGYTF. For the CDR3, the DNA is TGCGCCAGCAGCCAAGATTTGGGCGATGGTGGCTACACCTTC.

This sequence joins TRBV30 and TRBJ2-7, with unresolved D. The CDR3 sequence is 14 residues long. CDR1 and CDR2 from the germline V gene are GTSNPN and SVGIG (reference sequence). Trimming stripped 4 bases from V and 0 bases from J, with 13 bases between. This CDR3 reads CAWMRNAGSYEQYF. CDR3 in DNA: TGTGCCTGGATGCGGAACGCCGGCTCCTACGAGCAGTACTTC.

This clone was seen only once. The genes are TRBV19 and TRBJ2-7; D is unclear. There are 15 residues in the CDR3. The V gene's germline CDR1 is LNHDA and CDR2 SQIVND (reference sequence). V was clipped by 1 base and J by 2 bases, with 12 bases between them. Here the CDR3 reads CASSIAFYGPYEQYF. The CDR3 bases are TGTGCCAGTAGTATAGCTTTCTATGGTCCCTACGAGCAGTACTTC. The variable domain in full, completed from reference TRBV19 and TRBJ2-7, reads DGGITQSPKYLFRKEGQNVTLSCEQNLNHDAMYWYRQDPGQGLRLIYYSQIVNDFQKGDIAEGYSVSREKKESFPLTVTSAQKNPTAFYLCASSIAFYGPYEQYFGPGTRLTVT.

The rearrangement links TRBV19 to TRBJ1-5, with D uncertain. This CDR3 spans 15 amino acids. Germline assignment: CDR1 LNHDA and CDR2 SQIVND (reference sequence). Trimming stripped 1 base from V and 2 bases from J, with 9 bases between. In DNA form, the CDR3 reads TGTGCCAGTAGTATAGCAGCGCTGGGCAATCAGCCCCAGCATTTT. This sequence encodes CASSIAALGNQPQHF. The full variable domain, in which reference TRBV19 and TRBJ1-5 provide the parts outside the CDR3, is DGGITQSPKYLFRKEGQNVTLSCEQNLNHDAMYWYRQDPGQGLRLIYYSQIVNDFQKGDIAEGYSVSREKKESFPLTVTSAQKNPTAFYLCASSIAALGNQPQHFGDGTRLSIL.

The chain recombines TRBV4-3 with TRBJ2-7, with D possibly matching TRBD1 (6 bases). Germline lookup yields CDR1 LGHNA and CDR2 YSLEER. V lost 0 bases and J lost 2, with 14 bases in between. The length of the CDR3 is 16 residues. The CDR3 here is CASSQDRGRGAYEQYF. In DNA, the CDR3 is TGCGCCAGCAGCCAAGATCGGGGCAGGGGAGCCTACGAGCAGTACTTC.